The TCR beta chain under discussion was sequenced for a study of blood T cell repertoires in COVID-19. This clone was detected once. The table came from immunoSEQ multiplex PCR; TCRdb's copy has only in-frame clones and leaves some out. This repertoire shows 250,000 to 300,000 clones, around 89% found once; its top ten account for roughly 10%. This CDR3 has 14 amino acids. CDR1 is MDHEN, CDR2 SYDVKM, per germline. V lost 3 bases to trimming and J lost 4 bases; unmatched junction nucleotides: 6. The study counted Cohort 3 donors as recovered given two negative PCRs, clearance, or symptom resolution. This TCR was sampled from a man in his forties who had recovered from COVID-19. Sequenced input: PBMCs or T cells enriched from blood (not recorded which). This chain joins TRBV28 and TRBJ2-7; the match to TRBD2 covers 7 bases. CDR3 in amino acids: CASSFSSGEYEQYF. Written as DNA, the CDR3 is TGTGCCAGCAGTTTTTCTAGCGGAGAATACGAGCAGTACTTC.